The present entry profiles one TCR beta chain with its context. The antigen remains undetermined. Primers for the PCR totalled 60 Vbeta and 13 Jbeta. Profiling relied on immunoSEQ multiplex PCR, and the TCRdb table lists in-frame clones only, not all of them. Among 100,000 to 150,000 clones listed, more than 8% were seen once. The data are from a study of cytomegalovirus exposure and HLA in healthy donors. Points from the study as a whole: Owing to their indistinguishability, certain V segments, notably TRBV6-2 and TRBV6-3, were excluded. Most TCR sequences were seen very rarely across donors, but some public TCRs occurred in many. Only CMV serostatus was available as immune exposure information.

The V and J ends lost 7 bases and 10 bases, in that order; junction bases with no gene match: 7. Germline lookup yields CDR1 SEHNR and CDR2 FQNEAQ (reference sequence). The CDR3 consists of 13 residues. The chain is built from TRBV7-9 and TRBJ2-1; 10 bases are a match to TRBD2. The clonotype originates from a man aged 35-49 years in good health and CMV-seronegative. The sequencing input was PBMCs. Here the CDR3 reads CASTPGTSAEQFF. DNA for the CDR3: TGTGCCAGCACCCCCGGGACTAGCGCCGAGCAGTTCTTC.